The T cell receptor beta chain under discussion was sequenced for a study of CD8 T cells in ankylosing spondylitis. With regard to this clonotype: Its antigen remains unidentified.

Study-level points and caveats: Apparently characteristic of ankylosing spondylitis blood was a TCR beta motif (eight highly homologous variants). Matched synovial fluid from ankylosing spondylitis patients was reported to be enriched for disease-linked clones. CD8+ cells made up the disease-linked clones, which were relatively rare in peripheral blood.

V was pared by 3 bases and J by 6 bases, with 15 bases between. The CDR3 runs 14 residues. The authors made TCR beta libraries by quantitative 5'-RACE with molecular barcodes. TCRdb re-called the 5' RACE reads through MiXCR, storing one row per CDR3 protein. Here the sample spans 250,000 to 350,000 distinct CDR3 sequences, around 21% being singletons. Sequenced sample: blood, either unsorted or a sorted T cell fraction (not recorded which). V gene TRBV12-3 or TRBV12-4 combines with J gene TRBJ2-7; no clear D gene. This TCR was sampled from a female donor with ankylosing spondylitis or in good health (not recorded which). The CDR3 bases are TGTGCCAGCAGTTTTGGCAGTCATAAAAGCGAGCAGTACTTC. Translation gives CASSFGSHKSEQYF.